This TCR beta chain comes out of a study of cytomegalovirus exposure and HLA in healthy donors. A note on this clone: Antigen unknown.

Trimming took 3 bases from V and 5 from J; bases not matched to a gene: 7. Germline V gene sequence: CDR1 SGHNT, CDR2 YYREEE (reference sequence). This CDR3 is 16 amino acids long. Primers for the PCR totalled 60 Vbeta and 13 Jbeta. TCRdb's copy holds only in-frame clones and misses some; the assay was immunoSEQ multiplex PCR. The sample has fewer than 200,000 clones, 75% to 90% seen once. Study conclusions and caveats: When presence/absence was analysed, sequencing depth was taken to be roughly uniform across donors.

The sequence derives from a male donor in good health and CMV-seronegative. The sequencing input was PBMCs. The chain links TRBV5-4 to TRBJ2-2; 10 bases fit TRBD1. The CDR3 coding sequence is TGTGCCAGCAGCTCGTCGACAGGGGGCTTTACCGGGGAGCTGTTTTTT. Residues: CASSSSTGGFTGELFF.